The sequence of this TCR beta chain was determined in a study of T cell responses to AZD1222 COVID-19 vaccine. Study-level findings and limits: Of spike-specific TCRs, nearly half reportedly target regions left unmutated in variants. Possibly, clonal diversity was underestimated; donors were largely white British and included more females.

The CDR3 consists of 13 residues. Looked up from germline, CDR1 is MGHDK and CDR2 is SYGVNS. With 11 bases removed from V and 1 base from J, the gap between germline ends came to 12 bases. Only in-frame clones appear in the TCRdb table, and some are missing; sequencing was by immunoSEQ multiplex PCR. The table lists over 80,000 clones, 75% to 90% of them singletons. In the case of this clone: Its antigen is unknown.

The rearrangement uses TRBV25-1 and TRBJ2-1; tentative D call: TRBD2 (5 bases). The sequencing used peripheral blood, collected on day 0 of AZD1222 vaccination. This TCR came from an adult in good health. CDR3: CAVRTGSYNEQFF. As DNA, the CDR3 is TGTGCCGTCAGGACGGGGTCCTACAATGAGCAGTTCTTC.